Below, 22 T cell receptor beta chains from the same sample are listed, as sequenced in a study of graft-versus-host responses after intestinal transplantation. The repertoire was sequenced with immunoSEQ multiplex PCR; TCRdb's copy has only in-frame clones and lacks some. The sample shows roughly 130,000 clones, 80% to 95% of them seen only once. Their antigens are not known. The specimen comprised unstimulated CD4+ T cells sorted from spleen or lymph node cells, sampled before intestinal transplant. The receptors come from a human donor who received an intestinal transplant.

The chain uses TRBV2 and TRBJ1-5; D uncertain. CDR1 SNHLY and CDR2 FYNNEI come from the germline V gene. V was pared by 7 bases and J by 5 bases, with 12 bases between. The CDR3 length is 13 residues. The CDR3 DNA sequence: TGTGCCAGCAAAAAGGGTGTGGATCAGCCCCAGCATTTT. Its translation: CASKKGVDQPQHF. The full variable domain, with the rest looked up from reference TRBV2 and TRBJ1-5, is EPEVTQTPSHQVTQMGQEVILRCVPISNHLYFYWYRQILGQKVEFLVSFYNNEISEKSEIFDDQFSVERPDGSNFTLKIRSTKLEDSAMYFCASKKGVDQPQHFGDGTRLSIL.

This chain uses TRBV7-8 with TRBJ2-5; D is possibly TRBD2 (5 bases). The CDR3 loop spans 13 amino acids. The V end lost 1 base, the J end lost 5 bases, and 8 bases lay between the germline ends. Germline V CDR1 and CDR2: SGHVS, FQNEAQ. This chain's CDR3 is CASSLGLLETQYF. Here the CDR3 DNA reads TGTGCCAGCAGCTTAGGACTACTGGAGACCCAGTACTTC.

This chain uses TRBV6-5 with TRBJ2-3, with a weak D call TRBD1 (5 bases). Trimming removed 5 bases at V and 0 bases at J, with 9 bases between. The germline CDR1 and CDR2 sequences are MNHEY and SVGAGI. This CDR3 region has 14 residues. CDR3 protein: CASSRGLSTDTQYF. As DNA, the CDR3 is TGTGCCAGCAGTAGGGGTTTGAGCACAGATACGCAGTATTTT.

The chain has TRBV5-1 and TRBJ1-1; 11 nucleotides match TRBD1. Per the germline V gene, CDR1 is SGHRS and CDR2 is YFSETQ. This CDR3 is 16 amino acids long. Trimming at V came to 3 bases and at J to 3 bases, leaving 7 bases not matched to a gene. CDR3 residues: CASSSKDRGRDTEAFF. Written as DNA, the CDR3 is TGCGCCAGCAGCTCGAAGGACAGGGGGCGGGACACTGAAGCTTTCTTT.

This clone showed up just once. J is TRBJ2-1 and V is TRBV29-1; D unclear. Germline V gene lookup returns CDR1 SQVTM and CDR2 ANQGSEA. This CDR3 has 12 residues. The V gene lost 6 bases and the J gene lost 4 bases, with 10 bases spanning the gap. The DNA for the CDR3 is TGCAGCGTGACGACTGATTACAATGAGCAGTTCTTC. It encodes CSVTTDYNEQFF.

The sample holds one count of this clone. The J gene is TRBJ2-5, the V gene TRBV14; 9 bases agree with TRBD1. Germline V gene lookup returns CDR1 SGHDN and CDR2 FVKESK. The CDR3 is made up of 14 amino acids. Germline trimming cut 3 bases from V and 11 bases from J; bases unmatched to any gene: 10. CDR3 nucleotides: TGTGCCAGCAGCCATGTACAGGGGGCGTATGAGCAGTACTTC. It is translated as CASSHVQGAYEQYF.

The chain combines TRBV30 with TRBJ1-2; 7 positions match TRBD1. Germline V gene lookup returns CDR1 GTSNPN and CDR2 SVGIG (reference sequence). The CDR3 contains 12 residues. V gave up 5 bases and J gave up 5 bases; unmatched junction bases: 5. CDR3 in DNA: TGTGCCTGGGAAGGGGGCGGGTATGGCTACACCTTC. Amino acids: CAWEGGGYGYTF.

The rearrangement links TRBV6-1 to TRBJ2-7; TRBD2 matches 9 bases. CDR3 length equals 14 residues. Trimming at V came to 7 bases and at J to 5 bases, leaving 9 bases not matched to a gene. CDR1 is MNHNS, CDR2 SASEGT, per germline. CDR3 bases: TGTGCCAGCACCGAGGGTAGCGGGAGTCACGAGCAGTACTTC. Translating it yields CASTEGSGSHEQYF.

This rearrangement joins TRBV7-9 to TRBJ1-1, with D perhaps TRBD1 (5 bases). V lost 1 base and J lost 4, with 13 bases in between. The CDR3 spans 15 residues. Germline CDR1 reads SEHNR; CDR2 reads FQNEAQ (reference sequence). The CDR3 region is CASSLGWGAGTEAFF. The CDR3 DNA is TGTGCCAGCAGCTTAGGATGGGGCGCGGGCACTGAAGCTTTCTTT.

The chain has TRBV25-1 and TRBJ2-3; D is ambiguous. Germline CDR1 and CDR2: MGHDK and SYGVNS. The CDR3 runs 17 residues. V lost 1 base and J lost 0, with 14 bases in between. CDR3 coding DNA: TGTGCCAGCAGTGAATGGGCCCAGTCCCTCAGCACAGATACGCAGTATTTT. Its translation is CASSEWAQSLSTDTQYF.

This chain uses TRBV19 with TRBJ2-1, with D possibly being TRBD1 (6 bases). Trimming left V 1 base short and J 4 bases short, with 14 bases between. The CDR3 covers 16 residues. Germline loops: CDR1 LNHDA, CDR2 SQIVND (reference sequence). The CDR3 coding sequence is TGTGCCAGTAGTATAGCTGCAGGGGCAATTTACAATGAGCAGTTCTTC. Its translation is CASSIAAGAIYNEQFF.

Concerning this clone itself: The sample contains more than one DNA sequence encoding this CDR3. This sequence joins TRBV28 and TRBJ2-7; tentatively, D is TRBD1 (6 bases). In germline, CDR1 is MDHEN, CDR2 SYDVKM. V gave up 8 bases and J gave up 6 bases, with 8 bases separating them. The CDR3 is made up of 10 amino acids. The chain's CDR3 is CASSRGEQYF. CDR3 coding DNA: TGTGCCAGCTCCAGGGGCGAGCAGTACTTC. Full variable domain (remainder filled in from reference TRBV28 and TRBJ2-7): DVKVTQSSRYLVKRTGEKVFLECVQDMDHENMFWYRQDPGLGLRLIYFSYDVKMKEKGDIPEGYSVSREKKERFSLILESASTNQTSMYLCASSRGEQYFGPGTRLTVT.

The DNA of the CDR3 is TGTGCCAGTAGTCCATTCGCTCCGGGACTAGCGGTCCTCACTTCCTACAATGAGCAGTTCTTC. Its translation is CASSPFAPGLAVLTSYNEQFF. V usage is TRBV19 and J usage is TRBJ2-1; TRBD2 aligns across 11 bases. The V gene's germline CDR1 is LNHDA and CDR2 SQIVND (reference sequence). With 5 bases clipped from V and 1 base from J, the junction kept 19 bases outside the gene matches. The CDR3 length is 21 residues.

A few counts support this clone. V gene TRBV6-1 combines with J gene TRBJ2-1; tentatively, D is TRBD2 (6 bases). The V and J ends lost 8 bases and 9 bases respectively, with 14 bases between them. The CDR3 loop spans 12 amino acids. The germline V gene has CDR1 MNHNS and CDR2 SASEGT. In nucleotides, the CDR3 is TGTGCCAGCGTGGAGGGCCTCATTGAGCAGTTCTTC. This codes for CASVEGLIEQFF.

V and J are TRBV19 and TRBJ2-5; 7 bases agree with TRBD2. With V trimmed by 1 base and J by 5 bases, 4 bases remained unmatched. Germline assignment: CDR1 LNHDA and CDR2 SQIVND (reference sequence). The CDR3 length is 14 residues. CDR3 in DNA: TGTGCCAGTAGTATAGGGGGGGGTGGGGAGACCCAGTACTTC. Residues: CASSIGGGGETQYF.

A few counts support this clone. The chain links TRBV5-6 to TRBJ1-2; 9 bases fit TRBD1. With V trimmed by 0 bases and J by 5 bases, 2 bases remained unmatched. The CDR3 spans 14 residues. Germline V CDR1 and CDR2: SGHDT, YYEEEE. CDR3 loop: CASSLGQGEYGYTF. For the CDR3, the DNA is TGTGCCAGCAGCTTGGGACAGGGGGAATATGGCTACACCTTC.

The CDR3 spells CASSRTGGDETQYF. CDR3 nucleotide sequence: TGTGCCAGCAGCCGGACAGGGGGTGATGAGACCCAGTACTTC. This sequence joins TRBV7-3 and TRBJ2-5; TRBD1 matches at 10 bases. The germline V gene encodes CDR1 SGHTA and CDR2 FQGTGA. Trimming took 5 bases from V and 5 from J; bases not matched to a gene: 5. This CDR3 spans 14 amino acids.

The chain combines TRBV6-1 with TRBJ1-5; TRBD1 matches 7 bases. V lost 5 bases, J lost 6 bases, and 7 bases stayed unmatched. The CDR3 has 14 residues. Germline V gene lookup returns CDR1 MNHNS and CDR2 SASEGT. This CDR3 is CASSSRRGSQPQHF. CDR3 DNA: TGTGCCAGCAGTTCACGCAGGGGGAGTCAGCCCCAGCATTTT.

The chain joins TRBV7-2 to TRBJ2-1; D possibly matches TRBD1 or TRBD2 (5 bases each). Looked up from germline, CDR1 is SGHTA and CDR2 is FQGNSA. There are 14 residues in the CDR3. The ends were cut back, 3 bases at V and 7 bases at J, with 13 bases in the middle. The CDR3 region has the DNA TGTGCCAGCAGCTTTACCGGGGCGAGGAATGAGCAGTTCTTC. It yields the protein CASSFTGARNEQFF.

The CDR3, as DNA: TGTGCCAGCAGTTTATCGGGGGGAACCCCAGAGACCCAGTACTTC. Translating gives CASSLSGGTPETQYF. The V gene is TRBV27, the J gene TRBJ2-5; D might be TRBD2 (6 bases). From germline, CDR1 is MNHEY and CDR2 SMNVEV (reference sequence). This CDR3 contains 15 residues. Trimming removed 0 bases from V and 4 bases from J, with 12 bases in between.

V gene TRBV5-5 combines with J gene TRBJ2-7; D perhaps matches TRBD2 (6 bases). CDR3 length: 16 residues. CDR1 is SGHKS, CDR2 YYEKEE, per germline (reference sequence). Trimming shortened V by 0 bases and J by 0 bases, and 13 bases separated the two germline ends. The CDR3 nucleotides are TGTGCCAGCAGCTTGGGTGGCGGGGTCCTCTCCTACGAGCAGTACTTC. Its protein is CASSLGGGVLSYEQYF. Drawing the rest from reference TRBV5-5 and TRBJ2-7, the complete variable domain is DAGVTQSPTHLIKTRGQQVTLRCSPISGHKSVSWYQQVLGQGPQFIFQYYEKEERGRGNFPDRFSARQFPNYSSELNVNALLLGDSALYLCASSLGGGVLSYEQYFGPGTRLTVT.

This chain connects TRBV27 to TRBJ2-7; tentative D call: TRBD2 (6 bases). The germline V and J ends were trimmed by 5 bases and 3 bases, with 11 bases remaining between them. Germline V gene sequence: CDR1 MNHEY, CDR2 SMNVEV (reference sequence). There are 13 residues in the CDR3. The CDR3, as DNA: TGTGCCAGCAGTCTCCGGGAGAACTACGAGCAGTACTTC. Its protein is CASSLRENYEQYF.